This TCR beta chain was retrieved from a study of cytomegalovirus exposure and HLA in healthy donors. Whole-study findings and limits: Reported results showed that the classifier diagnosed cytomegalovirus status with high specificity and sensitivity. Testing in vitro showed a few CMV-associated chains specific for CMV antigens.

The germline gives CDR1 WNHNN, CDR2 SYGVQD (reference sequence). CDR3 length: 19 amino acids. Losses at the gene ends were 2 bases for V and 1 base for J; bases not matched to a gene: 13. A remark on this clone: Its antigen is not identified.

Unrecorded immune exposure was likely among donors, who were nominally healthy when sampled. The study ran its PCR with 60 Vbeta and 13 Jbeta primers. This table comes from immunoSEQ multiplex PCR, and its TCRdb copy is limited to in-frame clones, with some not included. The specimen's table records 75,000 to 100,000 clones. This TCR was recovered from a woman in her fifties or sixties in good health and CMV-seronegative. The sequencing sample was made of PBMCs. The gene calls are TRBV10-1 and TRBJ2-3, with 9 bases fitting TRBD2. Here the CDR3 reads CASSEGGRREGRGTDTQYF. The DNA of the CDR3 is TGCGCCAGCAGTGAGGGGGGCAGGCGGGAGGGCCGCGGCACAGATACGCAGTATTTT.